The source of this T cell receptor beta chain is a study of blood T cell repertoires in COVID-19 (dated by TCRdb to the early 2020s). Study-level background: Collaborator samples came from the United States, Italy and Spain and covered acute and convalescent phases of COVID-19. A de-identified subject ID, COVID-19 status, age in years and sex were almost always included in the sample metadata. The dataset comprised deeply sampled blood TCRbeta repertoires from subjects exposed to, actively infected with, or recovered from COVID-19. The prospective study material was composed of cDNA or gDNA derived from T cells, B-cell-depleted T cells, or PBMCs. Samples were obtained from the ongoing ImmuneRACE study (first 160 participants) and from 1,000 to 1,500 subjects provided by 6 global collaborators. Where available, HLA class I and class II types were obtained from metadata supplied by the sample provider rather than from assay-based typing. A freely available public database, intended as a resource for researchers studying the immune response to SARS-CoV-2, is where the repertoires were released. Results the study describes overall, beyond this receptor: The quantity of clinical and demographic metadata differed by source and by participant and was supplied without curation.

Of note for this clone: Its target antigen remains unknown. Base qualities are not recorded, but no much larger clone differs from it by a single base.

The immunoSEQ Assay, a bias-controlled multiplex PCR, was used to amplify TCRbeta CDR3 regions from genomic DNA. The original methods were these. The number of nucleated cells in each sample was estimated by amplification of reference gene primers within the assay. To quantify the absolute abundance of each unique TCRbeta CDR3 rearrangement, sequence reads were collapsed and filtered. For each sample, productive Simpson clonality was calculated by taking the square root of Simpson's diversity index across productive rearrangements. TCRdb took this table from immuneACCESS and kept in-frame rearrangements with V and J called. Such tables lack part of the clones; where checked against another copy, unresolved V genes explain under half of the gap, and the rest is unexplained. Clone size and the V and J calls come from that table; the DNA yielded D and trimming. Here the sample has 65,000 to 75,000 clones; about 81% occur a single time. Around a sixth of the sample is held by the ten biggest clonotypes.

The junction shows trimming of 4 bases on V and 2 bases on J, and the gene matches do not reach 2 bases of it. CDR1 KGHSH and CDR2 LQKENI were looked up in the germline V gene. Counted from cysteine to phenylalanine, this CDR3 has 14 amino acids. The entry retains the CDR3 DNA only, 42 bases that are in frame from base 1. The collaborating institutions used their own protocols to collect whole blood in K2EDTA tubes. For TCRbeta analysis, collaborators shipped samples as frozen whole blood, isolated PBMCs, or DNA extracted from either of those sample types. Sequenced: peripheral blood. The sequence is built from TRBV18 and TRBJ1-3, and 7 junctional nucleotides match TRBD1. The TCR comes from a man aged 80 or over with acute or convalescent COVID-19. CDR3 protein: CASSQDRTGNTIYF. Here is the DNA: TGTGCCAGCTCACAGGACAGGACTGGAAACACCATATATTTT.